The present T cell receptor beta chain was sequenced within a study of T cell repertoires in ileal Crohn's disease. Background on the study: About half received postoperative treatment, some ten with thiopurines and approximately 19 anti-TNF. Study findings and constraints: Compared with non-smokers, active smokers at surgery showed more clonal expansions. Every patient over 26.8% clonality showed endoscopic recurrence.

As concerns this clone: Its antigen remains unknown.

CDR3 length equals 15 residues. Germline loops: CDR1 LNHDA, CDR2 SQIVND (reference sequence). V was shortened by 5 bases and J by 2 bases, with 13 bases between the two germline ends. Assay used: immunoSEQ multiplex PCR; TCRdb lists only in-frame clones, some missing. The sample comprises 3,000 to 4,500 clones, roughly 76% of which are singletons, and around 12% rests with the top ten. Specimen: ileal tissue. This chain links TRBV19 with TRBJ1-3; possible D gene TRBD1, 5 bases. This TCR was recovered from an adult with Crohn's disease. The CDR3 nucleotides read TGTGCCAGTAGTCCGACGGGGGGGACTGGAAACACCATATATTTT. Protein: CASSPTGGTGNTIYF.